This T cell receptor beta chain was recorded in a study of response to subunit inactivated influenza vaccine. TCRdb reprocessed the RT-PCR reads with MiXCR, giving one entry per CDR3 protein. Of about 500,000 distinct CDR3 sequences listed, 10% to 15% are singletons. Study-level points and caveats: Researchers suggested that each seasonal influenza vaccination recruits few new T cells.

The CDR3 has 11 amino acids. V lost 5 bases and J 5 bases, leaving 4 bases between the germline ends. Germline V gene data show CDR1 as SGHNT and CDR2 as YENEEA. This clonotype was seen many times. Its antigen is not known. A much larger clone differs from this one at a single base, so this may be a read error. The sequencing here drew on PBMCs from blood, taken roughly 45 days after vaccination. This rearrangement joins TRBV11-3 to TRBJ2-1; D gene ambiguous. The clonotype originates from a middle-aged man who received an inactivated influenza vaccine. Here the CDR3 reads CASSQNNEQFF. In nucleotides, the CDR3 is TGTGCCAGCAGCCAAAACAATGAGCAGTTCTTC. Drawing the rest from reference TRBV11-3 and TRBJ2-1, the complete variable domain is EAGVVQSPRYKIIEKKQPVAFWCNPISGHNTLYWYLQNLGQGPELLIRYENEEAVDDSQLPKDRFSAERLKGVDSTLKIQPAELGDSAVYLCASSQNNEQFFGPGTRLTVL.